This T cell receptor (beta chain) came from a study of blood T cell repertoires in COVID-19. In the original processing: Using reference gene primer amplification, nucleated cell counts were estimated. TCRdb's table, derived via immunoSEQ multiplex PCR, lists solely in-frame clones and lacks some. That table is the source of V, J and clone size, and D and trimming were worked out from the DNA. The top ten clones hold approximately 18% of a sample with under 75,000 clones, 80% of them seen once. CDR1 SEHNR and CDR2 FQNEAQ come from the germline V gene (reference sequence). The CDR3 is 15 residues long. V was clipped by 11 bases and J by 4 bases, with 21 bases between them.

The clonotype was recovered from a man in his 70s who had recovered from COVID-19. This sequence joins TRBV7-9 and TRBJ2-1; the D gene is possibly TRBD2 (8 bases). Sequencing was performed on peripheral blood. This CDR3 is CAVEGAGGPYNEQFF. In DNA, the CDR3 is TGTGCCGTAGAGGGGGCGGGGGGCCCATACAATGAGCAGTTCTTC.